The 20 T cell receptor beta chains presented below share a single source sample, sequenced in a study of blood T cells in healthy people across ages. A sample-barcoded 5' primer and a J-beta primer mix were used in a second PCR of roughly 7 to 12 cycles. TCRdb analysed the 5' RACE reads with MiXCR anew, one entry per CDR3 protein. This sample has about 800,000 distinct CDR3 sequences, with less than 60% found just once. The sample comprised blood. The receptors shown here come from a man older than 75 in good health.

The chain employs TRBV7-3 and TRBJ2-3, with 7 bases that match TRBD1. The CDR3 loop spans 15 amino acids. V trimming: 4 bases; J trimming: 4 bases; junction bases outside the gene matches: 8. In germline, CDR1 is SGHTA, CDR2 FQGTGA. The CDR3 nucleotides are TGTGCCAGCAGCTACCGGACAGGTTTGGCAGATACGCAGTATTTT. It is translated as CASSYRTGLADTQYF.

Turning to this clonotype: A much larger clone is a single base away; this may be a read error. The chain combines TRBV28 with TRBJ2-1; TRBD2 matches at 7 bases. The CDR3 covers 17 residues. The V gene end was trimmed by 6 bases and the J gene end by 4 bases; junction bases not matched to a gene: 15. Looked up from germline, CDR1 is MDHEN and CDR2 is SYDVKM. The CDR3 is CASSLLSGASGYNEQFF. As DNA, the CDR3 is TGTGCCAGCAGCCTACTTTCCGGAGCTAGCGGATACAATGAGCAGTTCTTC.

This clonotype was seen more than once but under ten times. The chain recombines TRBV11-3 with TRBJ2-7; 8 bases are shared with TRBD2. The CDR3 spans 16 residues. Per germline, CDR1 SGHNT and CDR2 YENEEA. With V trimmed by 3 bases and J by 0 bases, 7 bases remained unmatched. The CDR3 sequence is CASSLALSGSSYEQYF. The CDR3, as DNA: TGTGCCAGCAGCTTGGCCCTCAGCGGGAGCTCCTACGAGCAGTACTTC.

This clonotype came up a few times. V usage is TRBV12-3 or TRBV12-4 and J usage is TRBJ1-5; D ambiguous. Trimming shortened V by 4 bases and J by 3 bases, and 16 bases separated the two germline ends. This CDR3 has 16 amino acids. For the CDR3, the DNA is TGTGCCAGCAGTTCTCCGGGCCACGCAAACAATCAGCCCCAGCATTTT. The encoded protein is CASSSPGHANNQPQHF.

The CDR3 bases are TGTGCCAGCTCACCAATGAGCGGGAGTCTCAACGAGCAGTACTTC. Translated: CASSPMSGSLNEQYF. The V call is TRBV18, the J call TRBJ2-7; 8 nucleotides match TRBD2. The germline gives CDR1 KGHSH, CDR2 LQKENI. Trimming cost V 2 bases and J 5 bases; bases outside gene matches: 8. This CDR3 is built from 15 residues.

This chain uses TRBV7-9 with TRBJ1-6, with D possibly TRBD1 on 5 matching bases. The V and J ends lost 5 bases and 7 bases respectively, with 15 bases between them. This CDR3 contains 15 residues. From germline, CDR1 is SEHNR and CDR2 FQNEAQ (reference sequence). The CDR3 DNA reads TGTGCCAGCAGCCCGTTGGGGGTTACAAATTCACCCCTCCACTTT. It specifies CASSPLGVTNSPLHF.

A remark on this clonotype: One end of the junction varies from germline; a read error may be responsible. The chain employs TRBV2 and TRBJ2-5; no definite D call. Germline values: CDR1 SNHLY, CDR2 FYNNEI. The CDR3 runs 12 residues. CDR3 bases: TGTGCCAGCAGTGAGAGACAAGAGACCCCGTACTTC. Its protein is CASSERQETPYF.

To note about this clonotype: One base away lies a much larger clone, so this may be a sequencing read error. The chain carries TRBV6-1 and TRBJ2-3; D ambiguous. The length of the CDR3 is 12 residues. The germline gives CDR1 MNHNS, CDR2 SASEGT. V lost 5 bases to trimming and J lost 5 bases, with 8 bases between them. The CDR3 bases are TGTGCCAGCAGTACATGGGGAGATACGCAGTATTTT. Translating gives CASSTWGDTQYF.

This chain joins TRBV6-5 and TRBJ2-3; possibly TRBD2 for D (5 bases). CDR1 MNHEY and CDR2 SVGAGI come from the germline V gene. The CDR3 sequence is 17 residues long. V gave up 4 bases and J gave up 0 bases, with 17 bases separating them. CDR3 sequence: CASSWRSGRGSTDTQYF. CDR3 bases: TGTGCCAGCAGTTGGAGGTCGGGCCGGGGTAGCACAGATACGCAGTATTTT.

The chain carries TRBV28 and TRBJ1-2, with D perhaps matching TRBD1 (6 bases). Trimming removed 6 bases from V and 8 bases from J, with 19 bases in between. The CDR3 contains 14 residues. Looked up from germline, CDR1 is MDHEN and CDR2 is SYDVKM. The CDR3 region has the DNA TGTGCCAGCAGCCTAGTTCATCGGGGGCTCGGCTACACCTTC. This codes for CASSLVHRGLGYTF.

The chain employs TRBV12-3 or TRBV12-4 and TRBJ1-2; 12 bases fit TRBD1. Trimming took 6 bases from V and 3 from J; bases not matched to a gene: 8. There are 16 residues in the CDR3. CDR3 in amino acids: CASRLGQGARDYGYTF. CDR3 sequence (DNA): TGTGCCAGCAGATTGGGACAGGGGGCGCGGGACTATGGCTACACCTTC.

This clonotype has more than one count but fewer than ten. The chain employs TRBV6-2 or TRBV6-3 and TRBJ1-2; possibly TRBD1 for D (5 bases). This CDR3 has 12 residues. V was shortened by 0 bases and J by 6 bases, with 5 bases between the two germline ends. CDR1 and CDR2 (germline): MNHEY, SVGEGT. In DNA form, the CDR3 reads TGTGCCAGCAGTTACTCCAGGGATGGCTACACCTTC. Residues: CASSYSRDGYTF.

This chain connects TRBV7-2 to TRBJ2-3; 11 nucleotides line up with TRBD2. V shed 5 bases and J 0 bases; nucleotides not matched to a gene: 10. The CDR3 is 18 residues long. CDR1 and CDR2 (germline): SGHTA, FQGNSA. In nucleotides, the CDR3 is TGTGCCAGCAGCCTAACTGGAGGACTAGCGGGTAGCACAGATACGCAGTATTTT. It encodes CASSLTGGLAGSTDTQYF.

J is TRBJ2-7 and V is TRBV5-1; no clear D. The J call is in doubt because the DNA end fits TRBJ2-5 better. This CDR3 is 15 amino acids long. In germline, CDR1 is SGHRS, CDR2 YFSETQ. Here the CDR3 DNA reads TGCGCCAGCAGCTTGGTAGGCCAACGGAAGGAGACCCAGTACTTC. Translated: CASSLVGQRKETQYF.

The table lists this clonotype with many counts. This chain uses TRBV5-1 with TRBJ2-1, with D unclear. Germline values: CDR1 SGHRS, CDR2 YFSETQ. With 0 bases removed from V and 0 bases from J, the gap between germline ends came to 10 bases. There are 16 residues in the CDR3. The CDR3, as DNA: TGCGCCAGCAGCTTGGCCTCTAGTCCCTCCTACAATGAGCAGTTCTTC. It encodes CASSLASSPSYNEQFF.

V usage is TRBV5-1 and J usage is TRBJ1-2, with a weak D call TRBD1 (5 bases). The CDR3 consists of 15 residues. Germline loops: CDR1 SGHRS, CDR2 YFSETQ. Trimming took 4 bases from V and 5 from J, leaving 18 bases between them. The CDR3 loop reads CASSPEGSGGYGYTF. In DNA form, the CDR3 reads TGCGCCAGCAGCCCGGAGGGGTCCGGGGGGTATGGCTACACCTTC.

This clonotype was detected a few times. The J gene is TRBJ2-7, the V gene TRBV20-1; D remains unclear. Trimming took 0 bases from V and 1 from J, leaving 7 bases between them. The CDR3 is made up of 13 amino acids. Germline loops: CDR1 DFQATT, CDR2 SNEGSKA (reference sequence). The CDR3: CSARDQFSYEQYF. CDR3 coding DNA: TGCAGTGCTAGAGACCAATTTTCCTACGAGCAGTACTTC.

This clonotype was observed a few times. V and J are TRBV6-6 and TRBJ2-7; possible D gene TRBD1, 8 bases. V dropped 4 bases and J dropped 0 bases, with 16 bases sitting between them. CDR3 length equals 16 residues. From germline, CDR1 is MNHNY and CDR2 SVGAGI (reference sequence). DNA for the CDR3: TGTGCCAGCAGTTCAGGACAGGGACTAAGCTCCTACGAGCAGTACTTC. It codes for CASSSGQGLSSYEQYF.

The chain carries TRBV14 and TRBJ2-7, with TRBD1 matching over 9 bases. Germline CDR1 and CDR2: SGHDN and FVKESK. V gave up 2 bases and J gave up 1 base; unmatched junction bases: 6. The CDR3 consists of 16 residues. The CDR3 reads CASSQNSGQGSYEQYF. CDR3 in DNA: TGTGCCAGCAGCCAAAACTCCGGACAGGGGTCCTACGAGCAGTACTTC.

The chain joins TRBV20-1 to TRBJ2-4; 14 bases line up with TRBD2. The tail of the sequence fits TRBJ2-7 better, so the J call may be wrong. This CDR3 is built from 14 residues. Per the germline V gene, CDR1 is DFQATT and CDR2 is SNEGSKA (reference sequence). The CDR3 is CSAPGLAGGLEQYF. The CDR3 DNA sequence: TGCAGTGCTCCTGGACTAGCGGGAGGCCTCGAGCAGTACTTC.